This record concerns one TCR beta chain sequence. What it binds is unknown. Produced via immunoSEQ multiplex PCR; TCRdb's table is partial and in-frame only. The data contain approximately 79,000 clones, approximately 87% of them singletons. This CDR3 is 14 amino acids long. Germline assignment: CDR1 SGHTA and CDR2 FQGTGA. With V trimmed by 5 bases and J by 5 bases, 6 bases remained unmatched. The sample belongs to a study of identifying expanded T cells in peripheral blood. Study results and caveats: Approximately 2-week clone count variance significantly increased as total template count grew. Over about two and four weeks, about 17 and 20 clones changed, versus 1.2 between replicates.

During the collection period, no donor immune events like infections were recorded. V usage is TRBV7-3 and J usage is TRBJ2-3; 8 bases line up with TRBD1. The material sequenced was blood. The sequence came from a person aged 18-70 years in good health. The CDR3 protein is CASSRQGARDTQYF. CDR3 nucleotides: TGTGCCAGCAGCAGGCAGGGGGCGAGAGATACGCAGTATTTT.